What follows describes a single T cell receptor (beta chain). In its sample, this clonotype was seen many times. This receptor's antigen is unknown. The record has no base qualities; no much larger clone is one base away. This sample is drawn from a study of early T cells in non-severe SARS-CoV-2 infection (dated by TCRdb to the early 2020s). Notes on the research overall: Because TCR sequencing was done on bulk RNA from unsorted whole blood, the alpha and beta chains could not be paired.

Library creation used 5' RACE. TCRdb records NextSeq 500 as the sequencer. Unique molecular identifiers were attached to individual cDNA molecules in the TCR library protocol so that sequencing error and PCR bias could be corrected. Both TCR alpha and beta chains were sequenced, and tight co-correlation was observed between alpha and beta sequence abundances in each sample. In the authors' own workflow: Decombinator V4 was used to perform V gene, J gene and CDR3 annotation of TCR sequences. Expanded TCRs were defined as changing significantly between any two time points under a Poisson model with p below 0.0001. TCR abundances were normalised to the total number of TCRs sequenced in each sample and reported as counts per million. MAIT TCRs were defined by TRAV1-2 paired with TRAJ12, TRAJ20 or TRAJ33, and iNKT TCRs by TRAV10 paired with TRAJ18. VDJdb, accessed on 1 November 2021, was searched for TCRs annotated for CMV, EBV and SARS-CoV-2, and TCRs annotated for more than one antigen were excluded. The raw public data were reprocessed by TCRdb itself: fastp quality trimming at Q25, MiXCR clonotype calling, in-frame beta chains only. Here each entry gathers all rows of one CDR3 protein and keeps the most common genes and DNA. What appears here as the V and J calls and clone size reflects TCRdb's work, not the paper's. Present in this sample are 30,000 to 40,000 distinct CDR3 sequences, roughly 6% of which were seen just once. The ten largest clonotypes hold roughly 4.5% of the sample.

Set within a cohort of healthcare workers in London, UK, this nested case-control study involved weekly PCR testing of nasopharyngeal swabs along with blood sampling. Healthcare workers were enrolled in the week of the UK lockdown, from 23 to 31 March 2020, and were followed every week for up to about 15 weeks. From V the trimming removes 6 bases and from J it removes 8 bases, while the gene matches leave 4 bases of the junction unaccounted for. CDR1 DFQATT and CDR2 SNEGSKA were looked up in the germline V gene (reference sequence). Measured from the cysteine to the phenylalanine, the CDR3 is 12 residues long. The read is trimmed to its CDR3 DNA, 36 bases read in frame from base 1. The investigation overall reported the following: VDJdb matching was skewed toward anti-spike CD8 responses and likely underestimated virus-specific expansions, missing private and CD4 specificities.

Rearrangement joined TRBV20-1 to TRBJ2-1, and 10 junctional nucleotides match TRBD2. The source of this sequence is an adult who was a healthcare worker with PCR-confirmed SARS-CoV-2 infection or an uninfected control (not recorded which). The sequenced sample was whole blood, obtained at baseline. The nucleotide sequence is TGCAGTGCAGCGGGAGGGTATGATGAGCAGTTCTTC. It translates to CSAAGGYDEQFF.